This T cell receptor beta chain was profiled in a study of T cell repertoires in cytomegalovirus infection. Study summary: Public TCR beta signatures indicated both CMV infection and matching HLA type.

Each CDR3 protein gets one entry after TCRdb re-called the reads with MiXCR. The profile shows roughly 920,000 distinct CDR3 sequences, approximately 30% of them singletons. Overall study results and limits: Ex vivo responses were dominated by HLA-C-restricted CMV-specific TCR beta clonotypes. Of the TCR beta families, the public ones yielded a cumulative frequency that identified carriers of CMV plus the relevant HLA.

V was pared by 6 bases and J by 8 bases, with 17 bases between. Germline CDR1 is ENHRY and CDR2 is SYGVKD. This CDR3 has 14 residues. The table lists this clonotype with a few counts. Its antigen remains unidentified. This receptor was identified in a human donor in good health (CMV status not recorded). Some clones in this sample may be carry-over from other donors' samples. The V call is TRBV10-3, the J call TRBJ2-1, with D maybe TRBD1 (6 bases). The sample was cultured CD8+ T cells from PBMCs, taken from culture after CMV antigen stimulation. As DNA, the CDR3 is TGTGCCATCAGCCTTACAGGGTTGTGGGATGAGCAGTTCTTC. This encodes CAISLTGLWDEQFF.